This is a list of T cell receptor beta chains from one sample in a study of blood T cell repertoires in COVID-19. Generated by immunoSEQ multiplex PCR, the TCRdb table keeps only in-frame clones and is missing some. There are around 230,000 clones in the sample; 80% to 90% occur only once, and 3% to 4.5% lies in the top ten. Sequencing was carried out using PBMCs or T cells enriched from blood (not recorded which). All receptors derive from a woman aged 40 to 50 with acute COVID-19. The CDR3 runs from the conserved cysteine through the conserved F or W. Size is omitted from some rows. Given values are once, few, many or a class for expanded clones.

CDR3 protein | clone size | V gene
CASKPTANSPLHF | . | TRBV6-6
CSVGTSGNYNEQFF | . | TRBV29-1
CASSLVQAEQYF | . | TRBV5-6
CASSQAGLNYGYTF | . | TRBV3-1/TRBV3-2
CATSADRLTNSYNEQFF | . | TRBV15
CASRDSHTQYF | . | TRBV19
CASSFATGGLGNEQFF | few | TRBV7-9
CASGRDSYEQYF | few | TRBV5-1
CAISLGQYNSPLHF | once | TRBV10-3
CASSLDRGSFDYGYTF | . | TRBV5-1
CASSIASSYNEQFF | . | TRBV6-2/TRBV6-3
CASSRAGQGVGGTEAFF | once | TRBV18